This T cell receptor beta chain appears in the sequencing data of a study of blood T cell repertoires in COVID-19. Turning to the study itself: Specimens from acute and convalescent COVID-19 originated in the United States, Italy and Spain. In each case, the material was cDNA or gDNA derived from T cells, B-cell-depleted T cells, or PBMCs.

In the original processing: Quantification of nucleated cells was approximated via reference gene primer amplification. Assay: immunoSEQ multiplex PCR; the TCRdb copy retains only in-frame clones and omits some. D and trimming come from the DNA, and the V and J calls and clone size come from that table. The sample yields 200,000 to 300,000 clones, approximately 86% seen once. The TCR sequence derives from a man younger than 45 with active or convalescent COVID-19. The sequencing input was peripheral blood.

CDR3 protein: CASSPRGAVYNEQFF. CDR3 nucleotides: TGTGCCAGCAGCCCGCGGGGGGCGGTCTACAATGAGCAGTTCTTC. The rearrangement joins TRBV7-2 to TRBJ2-1; 8 nucleotides match TRBD2. CDR1 and CDR2 from the germline V gene are SGHTA and FQGNSA. The V and J ends lost 5 bases and 3 bases, in that order; junction bases with no gene match: 6. The CDR3 loop spans 15 amino acids. Full variable domain (missing parts from reference TRBV7-2 and TRBJ2-1): GAGVSQSPSNKVTEKGKDVELRCDPISGHTALYWYRQSLGQGLEFLIYFQGNSAPDKSGLPSDRFSAERTGGSVSTLTIQRTQQEDSAVYLCASSPRGAVYNEQFFGPGTRLTVL.